The T cell receptor beta chain under discussion was sequenced for a study of cytomegalovirus exposure and HLA in healthy donors. The PCR made use of 60 Vbeta and 13 Jbeta primers. Using immunoSEQ multiplex PCR, the repertoire was profiled, and TCRdb retains in-frame clones only, with some absent. The sample includes tens of thousands of clones, about 73% of them seen just once. The V segment lost 6 bases and the J segment 3 bases; nucleotides outside the gene matches: 4. Germline loops: CDR1 MDHEN, CDR2 SYDVKM. This CDR3 has 14 amino acids. Overall study findings and caveats: For TCR beta chains, V- and J-gene trimming was later linked to a missense DCLRE1C variant. TCR beta chains numbering some 150 were designated cytomegalovirus-associated.

Comments on this clone: Antigen specificity is unknown.

Sample: PBMCs. This TCR was recovered from a middle-aged man in good health and CMV-seronegative. The chain recombines TRBV28 with TRBJ2-3; 9 nucleotides align to TRBD2. The CDR3 spells CASRPGLATDTQYF. The CDR3 DNA is TGTGCCAGCAGGCCTGGACTAGCGACAGATACGCAGTATTTT.